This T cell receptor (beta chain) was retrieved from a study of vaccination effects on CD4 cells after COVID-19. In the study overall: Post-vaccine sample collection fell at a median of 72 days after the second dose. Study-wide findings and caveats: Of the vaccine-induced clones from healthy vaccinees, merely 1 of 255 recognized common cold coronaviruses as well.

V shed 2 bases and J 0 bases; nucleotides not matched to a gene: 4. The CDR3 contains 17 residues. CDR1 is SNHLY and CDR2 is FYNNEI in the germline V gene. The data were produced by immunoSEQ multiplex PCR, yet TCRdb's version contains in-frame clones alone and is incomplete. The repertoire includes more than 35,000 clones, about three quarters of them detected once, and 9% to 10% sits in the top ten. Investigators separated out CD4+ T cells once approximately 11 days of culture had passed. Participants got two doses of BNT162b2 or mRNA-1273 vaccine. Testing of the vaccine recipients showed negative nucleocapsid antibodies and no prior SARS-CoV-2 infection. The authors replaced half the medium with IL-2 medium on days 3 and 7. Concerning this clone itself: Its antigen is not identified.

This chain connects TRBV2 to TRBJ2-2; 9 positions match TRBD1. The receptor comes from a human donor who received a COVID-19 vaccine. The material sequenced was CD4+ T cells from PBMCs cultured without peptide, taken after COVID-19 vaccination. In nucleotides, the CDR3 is TGTGCCAGCAGTGAAACAGGGGGCGTATCGAACACCGGGGAGCTGTTTTTT. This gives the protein CASSETGGVSNTGELFF. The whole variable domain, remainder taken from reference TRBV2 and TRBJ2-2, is EPEVTQTPSHQVTQMGQEVILRCVPISNHLYFYWYRQILGQKVEFLVSFYNNEISEKSEIFDDQFSVERPDGSNFTLKIRSTKLEDSAMYFCASSETGGVSNTGELFFGEGSRLTVL.